This TCR beta chain was retrieved from a study of immune characterization of retroperitoneal liposarcoma (dated by TCRdb to the late 2010s). This clonotype was seen a handful of times. There is no known antigen for this receptor. Base qualities were left out, and no much larger clone turns up one base away. The library was built by means of PCR. The sequencing machine was a NextSeq 500. TCRdb applied fastp at Q25 and MiXCR to the public reads, then kept only in-frame beta chains. Rows with one shared CDR3 protein collapse into an entry with the most common genes and DNA. Here the sample has around 12,000 distinct CDR3 sequences; around a quarter occur a single time. Of the sample, approximately 8.3% falls within the top ten clones. Between the V and J ends, shortened by 5 bases and 7 bases respectively, the junction contains 18 bases. For CDR1 and CDR2, the germline V gene (reference sequence) lists MNHEY and SMNVEV. Including cysteine and phenylalanine, the CDR3 has 15 amino acids. Only the CDR3 region is kept as DNA, spanning 45 bases read in frame from base 1.

The sample consisted of tumor tissue. The chain is assembled from TRBV27 and TRBJ2-1; TRBD2 might be the D gene, on 5 matching bases. The sequence came from a male donor with retroperitoneal liposarcoma. The DNA is as follows: TGTGCCAGCAGTCAAACTAGAGACGGACTGAATGAGCAGTTCTTC. Translated, this is CASSQTRDGLNEQFF.